The TCR beta chain under discussion was sequenced for a study of blood T cell repertoires in COVID-19 (dated by TCRdb to about 2020). About the full investigation: Samples from collaborators originated in the United States, Italy and Spain and spanned both the acute and convalescent phases of COVID-19. Deeply sampled blood TCRbeta repertoires from subjects exposed to, actively infected with, or recovered from COVID-19 were included in the dataset. The samples were drawn from two sources: the first 160 participants of the ongoing ImmuneRACE study, and 1,000 to 1,500 subjects contributed by 6 global collaborators. Where HLA class I and class II types were available, the types were taken from metadata supplied by the sample provider, not from assay-based typing. Nearly every sample came with metadata listing a de-identified subject ID, COVID-19 status, age in years and sex. The material from the prospective study consisted of cDNA or gDNA derived from T cells, B-cell-depleted T cells, or PBMCs. The repertoires were made available in a free public database intended to serve as a resource for research on the immune response to SARS-CoV-2. Study-wide findings and limitations: How much clinical and demographic metadata was included differed by source and by participant, and the metadata was provided uncurated.

In the prospective study, participants were roughly 18 to 95 years old, resided in about two dozen geographic areas of the United States, and were enrolled through a virtual design. Cohort assignment in the prospective study relied on participant-reported clinical history from a screening survey and a study questionnaire. ImmuneRACE Cohort 3 recovered participants were defined by two consecutive negative NP/OP PCR tests, healthcare professional clearance, or symptom resolution. In the prospective study, whole blood, serum and a nasopharyngeal or oropharyngeal swab were collected from each participant by mobile phlebotomists. Over a roughly 2-month period, participants in the prospective study had the option of providing additional blood draws and questionnaires. Prospective study blood samples were shipped either frozen or at room temperature before DNA extraction. The immunoSEQ Assay, a bias-controlled multiplex PCR, was used to amplify TCRbeta CDR3 regions from genomic DNA. The original pipeline was this. Nucleated cell counts per sample were estimated from amplification of reference gene primers within the assay. Sequence reads were collapsed and filtered to measure the absolute abundance of every unique TCRbeta CDR3 rearrangement. Productive Simpson clonality was computed per sample as the square root of Simpson's diversity index over productive rearrangements. TCRdb mirrors the immuneACCESS table, restricted to in-frame sequences. Some clones are absent from its copies; in checked studies, under half trace to an unresolved V gene, and the reason for the others is unknown. V and J calls and clone size follow that table, whereas D and trimming were derived from the DNA. The table for this sample lists roughly 260,000 clones; around nine tenths of them were counted only once. The ten largest clones represent 1.5% to 2% of the sample.

The V end loses 0 bases and the J end loses 6 bases, and a stretch of 7 bases separates them. Looking up the germline V gene yields CDR1 SGHRS and CDR2 YFSETQ. The CDR3 goes from the cysteine to the phenylalanine over 12 residues. This entry keeps only the CDR3 DNA: 36 bases, framed from base 1. Comment on this clone: Which antigen it targets is not known. Per-base quality was not reported, and no clone a single base away is much larger than it. Other DNA sequences in this specimen translate into the identical CDR3.

The V and J segments used are TRBV5-1 and TRBJ2-7; no D segment can be confidently identified. The origin of this receptor is a woman under 30 who had recovered from COVID-19. Sequencing used PBMCs or T cells enriched from blood (not recorded which). The DNA sequence is TGCGCCAGCAGCTTGGGTGGCGGCGAGCAGTACTTC. Translated, it reads CASSLGGGEQYF.